Each of the 7 T cell receptor beta chains below was sequenced from the same sample in a study of beta chain features in type 1 diabetes. Notes on the study in general: Shortening that was moderate but significant affected the TCRB CDR3s of Type 1 diabetes patients in all four CD4+ subsets.

Reverse transcription of all isolated RNA meant that expressed TCRB transcripts were sequenced. Profiling relied on immunoSEQ multiplex PCR, and the TCRdb table lists in-frame clones only, not all of them. The top ten hold 0.095% to 0.15% of the sample, which has around 650,000 clones, about an eighth seen once. The antigens for these receptors are not known. Source material: naive CD4+ T cells from blood. These TCRs come from a man under 40 with type 1 diabetes.

The J gene is TRBJ1-6, the V gene TRBV4-3; 7 bases match TRBD1. This CDR3 contains 15 residues. Trimming removed 1 base from V and 7 bases from J; junction bases left unmatched: 4. From germline, CDR1 is LGHNA and CDR2 YSLEER. CDR3 in amino acids: CASSQGQGWNSPLHF. CDR3 DNA sequence: TGCGCCAGCAGCCAAGGACAGGGCTGGAATTCACCCCTCCACTTT.

This clone was detected a few times. V and J are TRBV5-4 and TRBJ1-1, with unresolved D. Trimming cost V 4 bases and J 3 bases, with 10 bases left between them. This CDR3 has 13 residues. Germline V CDR1 and CDR2: SGHNT, YYREEE (reference sequence). Here the CDR3 DNA reads TGTGCCAGCAGCGCCACCCAGGACACTGAAGCTTTCTTT. Its protein is CASSATQDTEAFF. Full variable domain (rest looked up from reference TRBV5-4 and TRBJ1-1): ETGVTQSPTHLIKTRGQQVTLRCSSQSGHNTVSWYQQALGQGPQFIFQYYREEENGRGNFPPRFSGLQFPNYSSELNVNALELDDSALYLCASSATQDTEAFFGQGTRLTVV.

This clone was observed a handful of times. The chain has TRBV29-1 and TRBJ2-1, with 10 bases fitting TRBD2. Germline trimming cut 0 bases from V and 0 bases from J; bases unmatched to any gene: 2. This CDR3 region has 16 residues. CDR1 and CDR2 (germline): SQVTM, ANQGSEA. The CDR3 nucleotides read TGCAGCGTTGAAGAGAGCGGGGGGGTCTCCTACAATGAGCAGTTCTTC. Amino acid sequence: CSVEESGGVSYNEQFF.

The gene calls are TRBV2 and TRBJ1-1; weak D call: TRBD1 (6 bases). The V end was cut by 0 bases, the J end by 2 bases, with 22 bases between. Germline values: CDR1 SNHLY, CDR2 FYNNEI. The CDR3 covers 19 residues. DNA for the CDR3: TGTGCCAGCAGTGAAGCGCTTCGGACAGTACGCCATCTAAACACTGAAGCTTTCTTT. Amino acids: CASSEALRTVRHLNTEAFF.

The chain recombines TRBV25-1 with TRBJ1-1, with 7 nucleotides matching TRBD1. CDR1 is MGHDK and CDR2 is SYGVNS in the germline V gene. CDR3 length equals 13 residues. V was clipped by 7 bases and J by 2 bases; unmatched bases: 4. The CDR3 sequence is CASMDRRNTEAFF. CDR3 DNA sequence: TGTGCCAGCATGGACAGGAGAAACACTGAAGCTTTCTTT.

This clone has only a few counts. DNA of the CDR3: TGTGCCAGCAGACAGGGGTCGGTAAACCAGCCCCAGCATTTT. Translating it yields CASRQGSVNQPQHF. The V call is TRBV27, the J call TRBJ1-5; 7 bases map to TRBD1. V was clipped by 6 bases and J by 7 bases; unmatched bases: 9. The CDR3 covers 14 residues. Germline assignment: CDR1 MNHEY and CDR2 SMNVEV (reference sequence).

This clone has more than one count but fewer than ten. The rearrangement uses TRBV5-1 and TRBJ2-1, with TRBD2 matching 11 bases. The CDR3 length is 15 residues. Germline CDR1 SGHRS, CDR2 YFSETQ. V lost 2 bases, J lost 6 bases, and 4 bases stayed unmatched. Here the CDR3 reads CASSLIAGGPNEQFF. The CDR3, as DNA: TGCGCCAGCAGCTTAATAGCGGGGGGGCCCAATGAGCAGTTCTTC.